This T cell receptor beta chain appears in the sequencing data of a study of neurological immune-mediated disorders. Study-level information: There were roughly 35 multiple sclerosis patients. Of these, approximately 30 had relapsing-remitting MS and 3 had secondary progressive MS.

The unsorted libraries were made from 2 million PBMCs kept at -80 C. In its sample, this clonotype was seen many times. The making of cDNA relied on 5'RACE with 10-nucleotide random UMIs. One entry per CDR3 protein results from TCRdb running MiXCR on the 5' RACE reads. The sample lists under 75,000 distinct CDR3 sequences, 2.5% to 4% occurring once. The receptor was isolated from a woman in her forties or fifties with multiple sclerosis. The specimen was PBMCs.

In nucleotides, the CDR3 is TGCGCCAGCAACGATGACACCTTAAACACTGAAGCTTTCTTT. It is translated as CASNDDTLNTEAFF. The rearrangement links TRBV5-1 to TRBJ1-1, with no clear D. This CDR3 has 14 residues. V lost 6 bases to trimming and J lost 2 bases, with 14 bases between them. CDR1 and CDR2 (germline): SGHRS, YFSETQ.